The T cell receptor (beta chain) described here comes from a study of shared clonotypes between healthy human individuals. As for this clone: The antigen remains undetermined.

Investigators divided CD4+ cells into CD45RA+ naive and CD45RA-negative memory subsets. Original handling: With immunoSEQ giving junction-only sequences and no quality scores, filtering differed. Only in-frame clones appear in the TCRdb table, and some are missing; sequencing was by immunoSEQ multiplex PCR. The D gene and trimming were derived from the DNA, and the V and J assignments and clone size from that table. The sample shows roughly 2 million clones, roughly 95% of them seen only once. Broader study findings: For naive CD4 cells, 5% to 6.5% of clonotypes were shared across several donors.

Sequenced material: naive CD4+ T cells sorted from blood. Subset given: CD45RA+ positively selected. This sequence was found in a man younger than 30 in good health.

The CDR3 nucleotides read TGTGCCAGCAGCTTGGCGGGCCCGAGCTCCTACAATGAGCAGTTCTTC. Encoded protein: CASSLAGPSSYNEQFF. V usage is TRBV5-4 and J usage is TRBJ2-1; D remains ambiguous. V was clipped by 0 bases and J by 0 bases, with 10 bases between them. This CDR3 region has 16 residues. Germline loops: CDR1 SGHNT, CDR2 YYREEE (reference sequence).